The rows below give T cell receptor beta chains drawn from one sample of a study of T cell changes during pregnancy in multiple sclerosis. Assay used: immunoSEQ multiplex PCR; TCRdb lists only in-frame clones, some missing. The profile shows approximately 54,000 clones, approximately 91% of them singletons. This specimen consisted of peripheral blood, obtained after pregnancy. Source of these receptors: a female donor in good health, enrolled as a control in a pregnancy study. Both conserved end residues are part of each CDR3. Each record gives: V gene, D gene, clone size, CDR3 length, J gene, CDR3 DNA, CDR3 protein. A D gene is named only where the DNA matches it firmly. The size of a clone is reported for some rows only, either as once, few or many, or as a class for expanded clones.

v_gene: TRBV5-1
d_gene: TRBD2
abundance: NA
len: 15
j_gene: TRBJ2-5
CDR3nt: TGCGCCAGCTGGAGGGGACTAGCGGGGGAGGAGACCCAGTACTTC
CDR3aa: CASWRGLAGEETQYF

v_gene: TRBV30
d_gene: TRBD1
abundance: few
len: 15
j_gene: TRBJ2-7
CDR3nt: TGTGCCTGGAGTGTGGTACTGGGACAGGAATACGAGCAGTACTTC
CDR3aa: CAWSVVLGQEYEQYF

v_gene: TRBV7-2
d_gene: NA
abundance: NA
len: 16
j_gene: TRBJ1-1
CDR3nt: TGTGCCAGCAGCTTAGCGCAGTCCAGGGTGAACACTGAAGCTTTCTTT
CDR3aa: CASSLAQSRVNTEAFF

v_gene: TRBV4-3
d_gene: TRBD1
abundance: NA
len: 15
j_gene: TRBJ2-7
CDR3nt: TGCGCCAGCAGCCAAGATAGGGGGCTCTCCTACGAGCAGTACTTC
CDR3aa: CASSQDRGLSYEQYF

v_gene: TRBV7-5
d_gene: NA
abundance: NA
len: 14
j_gene: TRBJ1-1
CDR3nt: TGTGCCAGAAGCTTAAGGACAGGGGCGGCCGAAACTTTCTTT
CDR3aa: CARSLRTGAAETFF

v_gene: TRBV5-1
d_gene: NA
abundance: NA
len: 16
j_gene: TRBJ2-7
CDR3nt: TGCGCCAGCAGCTGGTCCCGGGCAGGGTCCCTGGGGGAGCAGTACTTC
CDR3aa: CASSWSRAGSLGEQYF

v_gene: TRBV20-1
d_gene: NA
abundance: NA
len: 10
j_gene: TRBJ2-5
CDR3nt: TGCAGTGCTACGGGAGAGACCCAGTACTTC
CDR3aa: CSATGETQYF

v_gene: TRBV5-1
d_gene: NA
abundance: once
len: 15
j_gene: TRBJ1-1
CDR3nt: TGCGCCAGCAGCTCCCAGACAGGCATGAACACTGAAGCTTTCTTT
CDR3aa: CASSSQTGMNTEAFF

v_gene: TRBV27
d_gene: NA
abundance: NA
len: 15
j_gene: TRBJ1-2
CDR3nt: TGTGCCAGCAGTTCGGGGTCGACTTACAACTATGGCTACACCTTC
CDR3aa: CASSSGSTYNYGYTF

v_gene: TRBV18
d_gene: TRBD2
abundance: NA
len: 14
j_gene: TRBJ2-1
CDR3nt: TGTGCCAGCTCACCGGGTCGGGAGGGCAATGAGCAGTTCTTC
CDR3aa: CASSPGREGNEQFF

v_gene: TRBV6-1
d_gene: NA
abundance: NA
len: 13
j_gene: TRBJ1-1
CDR3nt: TGTGCCAGCACTGGACAAGTGAACACTGAAGCTTTCTTT
CDR3aa: CASTGQVNTEAFF

v_gene: TRBV5-1
d_gene: NA
abundance: NA
len: 13
j_gene: TRBJ1-1
CDR3nt: TGCGCCAGCAGCTTCTACCGGAACACTGAAGCTTTCTTT
CDR3aa: CASSFYRNTEAFF

v_gene: TRBV2
d_gene: NA
abundance: NA
len: 16
j_gene: TRBJ2-7
CDR3nt: TGTGCCAGCAGGGTCCCCCGGGGGTCCCCCTCCTACGAGCAGTACTTC
CDR3aa: CASRVPRGSPSYEQYF

v_gene: TRBV27
d_gene: NA
abundance: NA
len: 14
j_gene: TRBJ2-7
CDR3nt: TGTGCCAGCAGTTTGGATTCTTCAGGGGTCGAGCAGTACTTC
CDR3aa: CASSLDSSGVEQYF

v_gene: TRBV7-2
d_gene: TRBD1
abundance: NA
len: 15
j_gene: TRBJ2-7
CDR3nt: TGTGCCAGCAGCTTAACCGGGACAGGGACCTACGAGCAGTACTTC
CDR3aa: CASSLTGTGTYEQYF